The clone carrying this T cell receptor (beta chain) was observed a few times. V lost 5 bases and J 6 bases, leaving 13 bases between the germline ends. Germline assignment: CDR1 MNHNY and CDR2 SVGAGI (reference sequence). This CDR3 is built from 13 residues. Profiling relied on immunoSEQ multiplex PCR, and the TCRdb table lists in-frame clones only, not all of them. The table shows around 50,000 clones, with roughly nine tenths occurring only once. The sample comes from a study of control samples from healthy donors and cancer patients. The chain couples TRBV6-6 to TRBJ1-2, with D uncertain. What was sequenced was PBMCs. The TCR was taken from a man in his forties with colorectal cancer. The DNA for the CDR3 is TGTGCCAGCAGTGTGGTGGTTTTGCATGGCTACACCTTC. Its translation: CASSVVVLHGYTF.